The 21 T cell receptor beta chains listed next were all sequenced from one sample in a study of breast tumors, draining lymph nodes, adjacent tissues. TCRdb re-derived calls from the multiplex PCR reads in MiXCR, one entry per CDR3 protein. Here the sample spans under 15,000 distinct CDR3 sequences, 70% being singletons. Sample: tumor-adjacent breast tissue. These receptors all stem from a female donor with breast cancer. Some clones in this sample may be carry-over from other donors' samples.

This sequence joins TRBV2 and TRBJ1-5, with D hard to call. CDR1 and CDR2 from the germline V gene are SNHLY and FYNNEI. The CDR3 has 14 residues. V lost 4 bases to trimming and J lost 0 bases, with 7 bases between them. The CDR3, as DNA: TGTGCCAGCAGTGGGGGAAATAGCAATCAGCCCCAGCATTTT. Its protein product is CASSGGNSNQPQHF.

The chain is built from TRBV2 and TRBJ1-2; maybe TRBD1 (5 bases). Germline V gene data show CDR1 as SNHLY and CDR2 as FYNNEI. V gave up 5 bases and J gave up 13 bases, with 14 bases separating them. The CDR3 runs to 11 residues. In DNA, the CDR3 is TGTGCCAGCAGTCGGGACTCAAGAGCCACCTTC. It codes for CASSRDSRATF.

This chain joins TRBV10-3 and TRBJ2-1; no clear D gene. Germline V lookup: CDR1 ENHRY, CDR2 SYGVKD. Trimming pared 3 bases from V and 0 bases from J, leaving 6 bases between. The CDR3 is 14 residues long. This CDR3 reads CAISDPSSYNEQFF. In nucleotides, the CDR3 is TGTGCCATCAGTGACCCTAGCTCCTACAATGAGCAGTTCTTC.

The rearrangement joins TRBV27 to TRBJ2-1; D unresolved. CDR3 length: 13 residues. V lost 4 bases to trimming and J lost 7 bases, with 11 bases between them. Germline assignment: CDR1 MNHEY and CDR2 SMNVEV (reference sequence). The CDR3: CASSWSKRNEQFF. CDR3 sequence (DNA): TGTGCCAGCAGTTGGAGCAAAAGGAATGAGCAGTTCTTC.

This clonotype has only one observation. V gene TRBV5-1 combines with J gene TRBJ2-1; 9 bases align to TRBD2. Per germline, CDR1 SGHRS and CDR2 YFSETQ. V was pared by 5 bases and J by 15 bases, with 9 bases of the junction left unmatched. The CDR3 runs to 12 residues. DNA for the CDR3: TGCGCCAGCAGATTCGCGGGAGGGCCAGCGTTCTTC. Translation gives CASRFAGGPAFF.

This clonotype ranks as medium-sized. The J gene is TRBJ1-6, the V gene TRBV9; 8 positions agree with TRBD1. V lost 4 bases, J lost 8 bases, and 5 bases stayed unmatched. CDR1 is SGDLS and CDR2 is YYNGEE in the germline V gene. The CDR3 is made up of 14 amino acids. CDR3 in amino acids: CASSLTGEYSPLHF. For the CDR3, the DNA is TGTGCCAGCAGCTTGACAGGGGAGTATTCACCCCTCCACTTT.

The rearrangement links TRBV7-6 to TRBJ2-7, with TRBD2 matching 8 bases. J gave up 5 bases and V 1 base, and 7 bases lay outside the gene matches. This CDR3 is 15 amino acids long. Germline V gene lookup returns CDR1 SGHVS and CDR2 FNYEAQ. CDR3 coding DNA: TGTGCCAGCAGCTTAGAGTTGCGGGGGGCTGACGAGCAGTACTTC. Protein product: CASSLELRGADEQYF.

V gene TRBV20-1 combines with J gene TRBJ2-7, with D hard to call. The CDR3 loop spans 12 amino acids. Germline values: CDR1 DFQATT, CDR2 SNEGSKA (reference sequence). The V gene lost 4 bases and the J gene lost 5 bases, with 12 bases spanning the gap. The CDR3 reads CSAKRTFDEQYF. The CDR3, as DNA: TGCAGTGCTAAGAGGACGTTCGACGAGCAGTACTTC.

This rearrangement joins TRBV5-8 to TRBJ2-7, with D maybe TRBD1 (6 bases). Germline CDR1 SGHTS, CDR2 YDEGEE. The CDR3 spans 17 residues. The V and J ends lost 0 bases and 0 bases respectively, with 16 bases between them. The chain's CDR3 is CASSLVQGGKASYEQYF. The CDR3 region has the DNA TGTGCCAGCAGCTTGGTACAGGGCGGTAAGGCCTCCTACGAGCAGTACTTC.

J is TRBJ2-2 and V is TRBV6-1; a weak D match, TRBD1 (5 bases). Germline-derived CDR1 and CDR2 are MNHNS and SASEGT. This CDR3 comprises 19 residues. Trimming shortened V by 0 bases and J by 8 bases, and 25 bases separated the two germline ends. The CDR3 DNA reads as TGTGCCAGCAGTGAAGCGACCTCCCGGACACTGCTTAGGGCTGGGGAGCTGTTTTTT. Protein product: CASSEATSRTLLRAGELFF.

The chain carries TRBV20-1 and TRBJ1-4; D unclear. The CDR3 runs to 14 residues. CDR1 is DFQATT and CDR2 is SNEGSKA in the germline V gene (reference sequence). With 6 bases removed from V and 5 bases from J, the gap between germline ends came to 16 bases. CDR3 region: CSAPLRTVNEKLFF. DNA of the CDR3: TGCAGTGCCCCACTCCGGACGGTGAATGAAAAACTGTTTTTT.

The chain couples TRBV7-6 to TRBJ2-2, with 9 positions matching TRBD2. Germline lookup yields CDR1 SGHVS and CDR2 FNYEAQ. Trimming removed 5 bases from V and 0 bases from J; junction bases left unmatched: 10. There are 18 residues in the CDR3. The CDR3: CASSPLVLAGTNTGELFF. Written as DNA, the CDR3 is TGTGCCAGCAGCCCCCTAGTCCTAGCGGGAACGAACACCGGGGAGCTGTTTTTT.

This clonotype was counted once. This chain joins TRBV6-2 or TRBV6-3 and TRBJ1-5; D is perhaps TRBD1 (6 bases). V lost 0 bases and J 6 bases, leaving 15 bases between the germline ends. Looked up from germline, CDR1 is MNHEY and CDR2 is SVGEGT. This CDR3 is 16 amino acids long. CDR3 amino acids: CASSYSMGRGGQPQHF. The CDR3 DNA reads TGTGCCAGCAGTTACTCGATGGGCAGGGGAGGTCAGCCCCAGCATTTT.

The chain recombines TRBV28 with TRBJ2-1; tentatively, D is TRBD1 (5 bases). Between the trimmed V and J ends, which lost 6 bases and 7 bases, there was a span of 16 bases. The CDR3 length is 14 residues. Germline V gives CDR1 MDHEN, CDR2 SYDVKM. The CDR3 reads CASRQSRARNEQFF. The CDR3 nucleotides are TGTGCCAGCAGGCAGTCCAGGGCCCGGAATGAGCAGTTCTTC.

This clonotype was recorded many times. The V gene is TRBV12-3 or TRBV12-4, the J gene TRBJ2-3; no reliable D call. CDR3 length: 11 amino acids. Trimming took off 0 bases at V and 6 bases at J, with 1 base between the two ends. CDR3 DNA sequence: TGTGCCAGCAGTTTAGCCGATACGCAGTATTTT. Its protein product is CASSLADTQYF.

The rearrangement links TRBV19 to TRBJ2-2; tentative D call: TRBD2 (6 bases). The CDR3 consists of 13 residues. The germline gives CDR1 LNHDA, CDR2 SQIVND (reference sequence). Between the trimmed V and J ends, which lost 5 bases and 5 bases, there was a span of 9 bases. This CDR3 reads CASSFSGTGELFF. The CDR3 DNA sequence: TGTGCCAGTAGTTTTAGCGGAACCGGGGAGCTGTTTTTT. The entire variable domain, with the rest obtained from reference TRBV19 and TRBJ2-2, is as follows: DGGITQSPKYLFRKEGQNVTLSCEQNLNHDAMYWYRQDPGQGLRLIYYSQIVNDFQKGDIAEGYSVSREKKESFPLTVTSAQKNPTAFYLCASSFSGTGELFFGEGSRLTVL.

This chain uses TRBV5-6 with TRBJ2-2, with D maybe TRBD1 (6 bases). Between the trimmed V and J ends, which lost 2 bases and 4 bases, there was a span of 15 bases. CDR1 is SGHDT and CDR2 is YYEEEE in the germline V gene. There are 16 residues in the CDR3. This CDR3 is CASSFQDRAITGELFF. CDR3 DNA sequence: TGTGCCAGCAGCTTCCAGGACAGAGCGATCACCGGGGAGCTGTTTTTT.

This chain links TRBV28 with TRBJ2-7; TRBD2 might be the D (8 bases). CDR3 length: 20 amino acids. Germline V gene lookup returns CDR1 MDHEN and CDR2 SYDVKM. Trimming pared 8 bases from V and 0 bases from J, leaving 32 bases between. This chain's CDR3 is CASRLVAGGQRSPPSYEQYF. The CDR3, as DNA: TGTGCCAGCCGCCTCGTCGCGGGGGGACAGCGATCCCCGCCCTCCTACGAGCAGTACTTC.

The chain is built from TRBV5-6 and TRBJ2-3; 12 positions match TRBD2. CDR1 and CDR2 (germline): SGHDT, YYEEEE. V gave up 4 bases and J gave up 3 bases; unmatched junction bases: 9. CDR3 length: 17 residues. The CDR3 nucleotides are TGTGCCAGCAGCCGAATCCTAGCGGGAGGGTGGACAGATACGCAGTATTTT. Protein product: CASSRILAGGWTDTQYF. Filled out from reference TRBV5-6 and TRBJ2-3, the complete variable domain reads DAGVTQSPTHLIKTRGQQVTLRCSPKSGHDTVSWYQQALGQGPQFIFQYYEEEERQRGNFPDRFSGHQFPNYSSELNVNALLLGDSALYLCASSRILAGGWTDTQYFGPGTRLTVL.

This chain joins TRBV7-9 and TRBJ2-5; D is tentatively TRBD1 or TRBD2 (5 bases each). The CDR3 loop spans 12 amino acids. Germline CDR1 is SEHNR and CDR2 is FQNEAQ (reference sequence). V shed 5 bases and J shed 3 bases, with 7 bases lying between them. CDR3 nucleotide sequence: TGTGCCAGCAGCCGGGGCAAAGAGACCCAGTACTTC. It codes for CASSRGKETQYF.

The DNA of the CDR3 is TGTGCCAGCAGCTTAGAGACAGTCTGCGAGCAGTACTTC. This encodes CASSLETVCEQYF. The V gene is TRBV7-8, the J gene TRBJ2-7; tentative D call: TRBD1 (5 bases). CDR3 size: 13 residues. With 1 base removed from V and 6 bases from J, the gap between germline ends came to 10 bases. Germline CDR1 reads SGHVS; CDR2 reads FQNEAQ.